This TCR beta chain is from a study of blood T cell repertoires in COVID-19. The CDR3 covers 17 residues. V trimming: 5 bases; J trimming: 7 bases; junction bases outside the gene matches: 14. The germline V gene encodes CDR1 MNHEY and CDR2 SMNVEV (reference sequence). Per the study methods: Cell counts per sample came from amplifying reference gene primers. Repertoires were generated with immunoSEQ multiplex PCR, while TCRdb's copy carries only in-frame clones and drops some. D and trimming were read from the DNA, whereas the V and J calls and clone size are those reported in that table. The table records around 200,000 clones, 80% of them present only once.

Sequences were obtained from peripheral blood. This sequence originates from a human donor in a cohort sampled during active COVID-19. The chain combines TRBV27 with TRBJ2-1; 10 bases align to TRBD2. The CDR3 spells CASSIRRLAGRENEQFF. CDR3 DNA: TGTGCCAGCAGTATACGGAGACTAGCGGGTCGAGAAAATGAGCAGTTCTTC.